This T cell receptor (beta chain) was profiled in a study of cytomegalovirus exposure and HLA in healthy donors. 60 Vbeta and 13 Jbeta primers were used in PCR. Using immunoSEQ multiplex PCR, the repertoire was profiled, and TCRdb retains in-frame clones only, with some absent. Of 130,000 or so clones listed, 60% to 85% were seen once; the top ten hold more than 3%. Germline V lookup: CDR1 SGHNT, CDR2 YYREEE (reference sequence). V gave up 4 bases and J gave up 6 bases; unmatched junction bases: 14. CDR3 size: 16 residues. Material for sequencing was PBMCs. The chain uses TRBV5-4 and TRBJ1-1; 8 bases fit TRBD1. The receptor was isolated from a man aged 25-40 years in good health and CMV-seronegative. CDR3 loop: CASSPDRATRQAEAFF. The CDR3 DNA sequence: TGTGCCAGCAGCCCGGACAGGGCGACCCGCCAGGCTGAAGCTTTCTTT.